One sample yielded the 26 T cell receptor beta chains listed below, sequenced in a study of cytomegalovirus exposure and HLA in healthy donors. Produced via immunoSEQ multiplex PCR; TCRdb's table is partial and in-frame only. Here the sample spans 90,000 to 130,000 clones, approximately 85% being singletons. Sequencing input: PBMCs. The receptor source for this set is a woman between 18 and 30 years old in good health and CMV-seronegative.

V usage is TRBV27 and J usage is TRBJ1-2; no reliable D call. The CDR3 is 13 amino acids. V lost 0 bases to trimming and J lost 6 bases, with 8 bases between them. Germline CDR1 is MNHEY and CDR2 is SMNVEV (reference sequence). The CDR3 protein is CASSLSPGNGYTF. The CDR3 DNA reads as TGTGCCAGCAGTTTATCCCCGGGGAATGGCTACACCTTC.

The chain carries TRBV6-1 and TRBJ2-7, with 7 bases that match TRBD1. The germline CDR1 and CDR2 sequences are MNHNS and SASEGT. The CDR3 length is 13 residues. V lost 8 bases and J lost 0; bases outside the gene matches: 4. CDR3 in DNA: TGTGCCAGCCGCTACAGGGGCTCCTACGAGCAGTACTTC. Its translation is CASRYRGSYEQYF.

The chain is built from TRBV27 and TRBJ2-6, with D uncertain. From germline, CDR1 is MNHEY and CDR2 SMNVEV (reference sequence). The CDR3 totals 14 residues. Trimming pared 3 bases from V and 0 bases from J, leaving 3 bases between. The CDR3, as DNA: TGTGCCAGCAGTTTGAGCTCTGGGGCCAACGTCCTGACTTTC. It codes for CASSLSSGANVLTF.

This clone was seen a handful of times. V gene TRBV10-1 combines with J gene TRBJ1-6, with TRBD1 matching over 10 bases. Looked up from germline, CDR1 is WNHNN and CDR2 is SYGVQD (reference sequence). CDR3 length equals 14 residues. The V and J ends lost 8 bases and 8 bases, in that order; junction bases with no gene match: 6. The CDR3 nucleotides are TGCGCCAGCTCCCGGGACAGGGGATATTCACCCCTCCACTTT. Residues: CASSRDRGYSPLHF.

V and J are TRBV28 and TRBJ1-1, with 7 bases lining up with TRBD1. Germline-derived CDR1 and CDR2 are MDHEN and SYDVKM. The ends lost 1 base at V and 5 bases at J; junction bases unmatched: 10. The CDR3 length is 16 residues. CDR3 region: CASSLFVSRGSTEAFF. CDR3 sequence (DNA): TGTGCCAGCAGTTTATTTGTGTCCAGGGGGTCGACTGAAGCTTTCTTT.

The genes are TRBV6-1 and TRBJ2-2; 9 bases are shared with TRBD1. Germline V gene lookup returns CDR1 MNHNS and CDR2 SASEGT. Trimming cost V 3 bases and J 4 bases; bases outside gene matches: 6. The CDR3 contains 16 residues. CDR3 sequence: CASSDTLTGGTGELFF. Written as DNA, the CDR3 is TGTGCCAGCAGTGATACCCTGACAGGGGGCACCGGGGAGCTGTTTTTT.

V usage is TRBV6-1 and J usage is TRBJ2-7; the D gene is possibly TRBD1 (7 bases). From germline, CDR1 is MNHNS and CDR2 SASEGT. Deletions cut 0 bases from V and 2 bases from J, with 11 bases between. The length of the CDR3 is 15 residues. CDR3 region: CASSEAQGEAYEQYF. The DNA of the CDR3 is TGTGCCAGCAGTGAAGCGCAGGGGGAGGCCTACGAGCAGTACTTC.

This clone was detected once. The chain carries TRBV28 and TRBJ1-3; the match to TRBD1 covers 7 bases. Germline V gene sequence: CDR1 MDHEN, CDR2 SYDVKM. V gave up 3 bases and J gave up 4 bases; unmatched junction bases: 3. The CDR3 runs 14 residues. CDR3 in DNA: TGTGCCAGCAGTTTCTTACAGGGGGGAAACACCATATATTTT. Amino acids: CASSFLQGGNTIYF.

V and J are TRBV5-6 and TRBJ1-2; 7 bases line up with TRBD1. V was clipped by 4 bases and J by 8 bases; unmatched bases: 11. Germline V lookup: CDR1 SGHDT, CDR2 YYEEEE. The CDR3 has 14 residues. The CDR3, as DNA: TGTGCCAGCAGCGTACTTACAGGGGAGAGGGGCTACACCTTC. This gives the protein CASSVLTGERGYTF. The whole variable domain, remainder taken from reference TRBV5-6 and TRBJ1-2, is DAGVTQSPTHLIKTRGQQVTLRCSPKSGHDTVSWYQQALGQGPQFIFQYYEEEERQRGNFPDRFSGHQFPNYSSELNVNALLLGDSALYLCASSVLTGERGYTFGSGTRLTVV.

The V call is TRBV7-2, the J call TRBJ1-1; D remains unclear. CDR1 is SGHTA and CDR2 is FQGNSA in the germline V gene. The length of the CDR3 is 15 residues. Trimming took 2 bases from V and 0 from J, leaving 10 bases between them. The CDR3 DNA sequence: TGTGCCAGCAGCTTATCAGGAAGAATGAACACTGAAGCTTTCTTT. It is translated as CASSLSGRMNTEAFF.

V usage is TRBV6-1 and J usage is TRBJ2-7; 8 bases fit TRBD1. The V and J ends lost 4 bases and 5 bases, in that order; junction bases with no gene match: 7. The CDR3 loop spans 14 amino acids. Germline V gene lookup returns CDR1 MNHNS and CDR2 SASEGT. The CDR3 nucleotides read TGTGCCAGCAGTGCCGGACAGGGAATCAACGAGCAGTACTTC. This codes for CASSAGQGINEQYF.

The genes are TRBV5-6 and TRBJ2-1, with 8 bases matching TRBD2. CDR3 length: 15 amino acids. Germline CDR1 and CDR2: SGHDT and YYEEEE. The V and J ends lost 4 bases and 3 bases, in that order; junction bases with no gene match: 6. Written as DNA, the CDR3 is TGTGCCAGCAGCCCCCTGGCGGGGGGCTACAATGAGCAGTTCTTC. It is translated as CASSPLAGGYNEQFF.

This chain links TRBV5-1 with TRBJ2-3; D ambiguous. Trimming left V 0 bases short and J 2 bases short, with 7 bases between. Germline V gene sequence: CDR1 SGHRS, CDR2 YFSETQ. This CDR3 contains 14 residues. CDR3 sequence (DNA): TGCGCCAGCAGCTTGGAACCGGTCACAGATACGCAGTATTTT. Residues: CASSLEPVTDTQYF. The whole variable domain, remainder taken from reference TRBV5-1 and TRBJ2-3, is KAGVTQTPRYLIKTRGQQVTLSCSPISGHRSVSWYQQTPGQGLQFLFEYFSETQRNKGNFPGRFSGRQFSNSRSEMNVSTLELGDSALYLCASSLEPVTDTQYFGPGTRLTVL.

The V and J genes are TRBV5-1 and TRBJ2-3; D is possibly TRBD1 (6 bases). Trimming left V 0 bases short and J 4 bases short, with 9 bases between. The germline V gene encodes CDR1 SGHRS and CDR2 YFSETQ. The CDR3 extends over 14 amino acids. CDR3 region: CASSLGQAADTQYF. Here the CDR3 DNA reads TGCGCCAGCAGCTTGGGACAGGCGGCAGATACGCAGTATTTT.

This chain connects TRBV9 to TRBJ2-7, with 8 bases identical to TRBD1. Germline V gene lookup returns CDR1 SGDLS and CDR2 YYNGEE. The CDR3 consists of 16 residues. V shed 4 bases, J shed 6 bases, and the junction held 15 bases outside the gene matches. As DNA, the CDR3 is TGTGCCAGCAGCCACCGGTTGGGCGGACAGGGCGTCGAGCAGTACTTC. Amino acid sequence: CASSHRLGGQGVEQYF.

A single count supports this clone. The chain recombines TRBV7-6 with TRBJ2-1, with TRBD2 identical over 11 bases. The CDR3 has 18 residues. CDR1 SGHVS and CDR2 FNYEAQ come from the germline V gene. With V trimmed by 4 bases and J by 1 base, 9 bases remained unmatched. Here the CDR3 DNA reads TGTGCCAGCAGCTCCCGGACGACTAGCGGGACGTCCTACAATGAGCAGTTCTTC. This gives the protein CASSSRTTSGTSYNEQFF.

J is TRBJ2-3 and V is TRBV6-1; 8 nucleotides align to TRBD2. CDR3 length: 16 amino acids. V lost 2 bases to trimming and J lost 0 bases; unmatched junction nucleotides: 4. CDR1 and CDR2 from the germline V gene are MNHNS and SASEGT. In DNA form, the CDR3 reads TGTGCCAGCAGTGAAATCGCGGGGGGAAGCACAGATACGCAGTATTTT. The encoded protein is CASSEIAGGSTDTQYF.

The chain uses TRBV11-2 and TRBJ2-2; 7 bases line up with TRBD1. The trim removed 5 bases at V and 4 bases at J, leaving 7 bases unmatched. CDR3 size: 15 residues. Germline V gene sequence: CDR1 SGHAT, CDR2 FQNNGV. Here the CDR3 reads CASSQIRGSTGELFF. The CDR3 DNA reads as TGTGCCAGCAGCCAGATCAGGGGGAGCACCGGGGAGCTGTTTTTT.

The chain couples TRBV9 to TRBJ1-2; 7 bases agree with TRBD1. J lost 4 bases, V lost 4 bases, and 4 bases had no gene match. The CDR3 loop spans 13 amino acids. Germline loops: CDR1 SGDLS, CDR2 YYNGEE. The CDR3 region has the DNA TGTGCCAGCAGCCCACGACAGGGCTATGGCTACACCTTC. Protein: CASSPRQGYGYTF. Complete variable domain (other parts from reference TRBV9 and TRBJ1-2): DSGVTQTPKHLITATGQRVTLRCSPRSGDLSVYWYQQSLDQGLQFLIQYYNGEERAKGNILERFSAQQFPDLHSELNLSSLELGDSALYFCASSPRQGYGYTFGSGTRLTVV.

This chain links TRBV25-1 with TRBJ1-6, with 8 bases aligning to TRBD1. The CDR3 has 17 amino acids. Trimming took 3 bases from V and 9 from J; bases not matched to a gene: 13. The germline CDR1 and CDR2 sequences are MGHDK and SYGVNS. The DNA for the CDR3 is TGTGCCAGCAGTGACCAAAACAGGACAGGGAATATTTCACCCCTCCACTTT. It codes for CASSDQNRTGNISPLHF. The entire variable domain, with the rest obtained from reference TRBV25-1 and TRBJ1-6, is as follows: EADIYQTPRYLVIGTGKKITLECSQTMGHDKMYWYQQDPGMELHLIHYSYGVNSTEKGDLSSESTVSRIRTEHFPLTLESARPSHTSQYLCASSDQNRTGNISPLHFGNGTRLTVT.

The gene calls are TRBV13 and TRBJ1-1; no clear D gene. This CDR3 region has 12 residues. Germline loops: CDR1 PRHDT, CDR2 FYEKMQ (reference sequence). V dropped 6 bases and J dropped 5 bases, with 10 bases sitting between them. CDR3 residues: CASSTGRTEAFF. In DNA form, the CDR3 reads TGTGCCAGCAGTACTGGGAGAACTGAAGCTTTCTTT.

This chain uses TRBV7-9 with TRBJ2-7; TRBD2 matches 14 bases. The CDR3 spans 14 residues. V was clipped by 5 bases and J by 6 bases; unmatched bases: 3. CDR1 SEHNR and CDR2 FQNEAQ come from the germline V gene (reference sequence). The CDR3 reads CASSRGLAGAEQYF. In DNA form, the CDR3 reads TGTGCCAGCAGCAGGGGACTAGCGGGGGCCGAGCAGTACTTC.

The genes are TRBV9 and TRBJ2-5; 9 nucleotides agree with TRBD1. The CDR3 runs to 14 residues. The junction had 6 bases not matched to a gene; V was cut back by 3 bases and J by 6 bases. The germline CDR1 and CDR2 sequences are SGDLS and YYNGEE. The chain's CDR3 is CASSGTGAWKTQYF. The CDR3 DNA reads as TGTGCCAGCAGCGGGACAGGGGCGTGGAAGACCCAGTACTTC.

The genes are TRBV30 and TRBJ2-2; 7 bases match TRBD2. Germline V gives CDR1 GTSNPN, CDR2 SVGIG (reference sequence). The V gene end was trimmed by 3 bases and the J gene end by 0 bases; junction bases not matched to a gene: 1. The CDR3 sequence is 14 residues long. The CDR3 reads CAWSGLANTGELFF. CDR3 coding DNA: TGTGCCTGGAGCGGACTAGCGAACACCGGGGAGCTGTTTTTT.

This clone was recorded only once. CDR3 loop: CASTSRGTDTQYF. The CDR3 bases are TGTGCCAGCACCTCCAGGGGCACAGATACGCAGTATTTT. V is TRBV25-1 and J is TRBJ2-3, with D possibly being TRBD1 (5 bases). Trimming took off 7 bases at V and 1 base at J, with 9 bases between the two ends. The length of the CDR3 is 13 residues. Per germline, CDR1 MGHDK and CDR2 SYGVNS.

This chain joins TRBV5-8 and TRBJ1-5; weak D call: TRBD1 (5 bases). There are 13 residues in the CDR3. V was pared by 1 base and J by 5 bases, with 7 bases between. Looked up from germline, CDR1 is SGHTS and CDR2 is YDEGEE. CDR3 sequence (DNA): TGTGCCAGCAGCTTGAGGGGCGATCAGCCCCAGCATTTT. Translation: CASSLRGDQPQHF.